These T cell receptor beta chains were read from a single sample in a study of molecular identifiers for immune sequencing clone quantification. TCRdb reanalysed the PCR reads using MiXCR and keeps one entry per CDR3 protein. The sample comprises 400,000 to 600,000 distinct CDR3 sequences, approximately 25% of which are singletons, and roughly 0.77% rests with the top ten. The sequenced sample was naive CD8+ T cells from blood, with Jurkat cell RNA spiked in. Receptors originate from a human donor in good health. Some libraries in this study had Jurkat cell RNA spiked in. CDR3s include the opening cysteine and the closing phenylalanine or tryptophan. D genes are given only for firm matches. For some rows the clone size is stated as once, few or many, or as a class when expanded; others skip it.

J gene	clone size	V gene	D gene	CDR3 protein	CDR3 DNA
TRBJ1-1	-	TRBV28	-	CASSLSGESEAFF	TGTGCCAGCAGTTTATCAGGAGAGAGTGAAGCTTTCTTT
TRBJ1-1	many	TRBV28	TRBD1	CASSQDRGGEAFF	TGTGCCAGCAGTCAGGACAGGGGAGGTGAAGCTTTCTTT
TRBJ2-2	many	TRBV7-9	TRBD2	CASSLLAGGPRELFF	TGTGCCAGCAGCTTACTAGCGGGAGGCCCCAGGGAGCTGTTTTTT
TRBJ2-7	few	TRBV30	-	CAWSPEGTSASYEQYF	TGTGCCTGGAGCCCCGAGGGGACTTCAGCCTCCTACGAGCAGTACTTC
TRBJ1-1	few	TRBV2	-	CASTNPGQVSTEAFF	TGTGCCAGCACCAATCCAGGGCAGGTTTCCACTGAAGCTTTCTTT
TRBJ1-5	few	TRBV30	-	CAWTAAGSNQPQHF	TGTGCCTGGACTGCAGCGGGTAGCAATCAGCCCCAGCATTTT
TRBJ2-3	many	TRBV27	-	CASRGLSDTQYF	TGTGCCAGCAGGGGCCTTTCAGATACGCAGTATTTT
TRBJ1-1	-	TRBV4-3	-	CARSQDMSPPAKAFF	TGCGCCCGCAGCCAAGATATGTCGCCCCCAGCAAAAGCTTTCTTT
TRBJ2-3	many	TRBV29-1	-	CSVELSRVRTTDTQYF	TGCAGCGTTGAATTATCAAGGGTGCGTACCACAGATACGCAGTATTTT
TRBJ2-3	many	TRBV2	TRBD2	CASSEAIAGGADTQYF	TGTGCCAGCAGTGAAGCCATAGCGGGGGGGGCTGATACGCAGTATTTT
TRBJ2-7	many	TRBV6-2/TRBV6-3	-	CASSYSSMMAGEQYF	TGTGCCAGCAGTTACTCGAGTATGATGGCGGGGGAGCAGTACTTC
TRBJ2-3	-	TRBV4-3	TRBD2	CASSQEWTSGDWGGTQYF	TGCGCCAGCAGCCAAGAGTGGACTAGCGGGGACTGGGGTGGTACGCAGTATTTT
TRBJ2-3	-	TRBV5-1	-	CASRPRGLYRTDTQYF	TGCGCCAGCCGCCCACGGGGCCTGTACCGCACAGATACGCAGTATTTT
TRBJ2-7	-	TRBV19	TRBD2	CASSPSGGASYEQYF	TGTGCCAGTAGCCCTAGCGGGGGGGCCTCCTACGAGCAGTACTTC
TRBJ2-1	-	TRBV11-2	-	CASSVESHEQFF	TGTGCCAGCAGCGTAGAGAGCCATGAGCAGTTCTTC
TRBJ2-3	-	TRBV10-2	-	CASCEGDTQYF	TGCGCCAGCTGTGAGGGCGATACGCAGTATTTT
TRBJ1-2	few	TRBV3-1	-	CASSRTGTTPIYGYTF	TGTGCCAGCAGCCGGACGGGGACAACTCCGATCTATGGCTACACCTTC
TRBJ1-3	few	TRBV5-6	TRBD1	CASSLEGQGGSTIYF	TGTGCCAGCAGCTTGGAGGGACAGGGCGGCAGCACCATATATTTT
TRBJ2-7	-	TRBV29-1	TRBD2	CGVELRLAGVSYEQYF	TGCGGCGTTGAACTACGCCTAGCGGGAGTATCCTACGAGCAGTACTTC
TRBJ1-4	few	TRBV13	-	CASTSSATNEKLFF	TGTGCCAGCACCTCCAGTGCAACTAATGAAAAACTGTTTTTT
TRBJ1-4	few	TRBV4-1	-	CASSQTNSATNEKLFF	TGCGCCAGCAGCCAAACTAACAGCGCAACTAATGAAAAACTGTTTTTT
TRBJ2-7	-	TRBV11-2	-	CASSLERGAVWYEQYF	TGTGCCAGCAGCTTAGAAAGGGGGGCCGTCTGGTACGAGCAGTACTTC
TRBJ1-1	-	TRBV27	-	CASSLRWAGNTEAFF	TGTGCCAGCAGTCTCCGTTGGGCGGGGAACACTGAAGCTTTCTTT
TRBJ2-7	many	TRBV15	-	CATSRDSQEPTYEQYF	TGTGCCACCAGCAGAGATAGCCAGGAACCAACCTACGAGCAGTACTTC
TRBJ1-1	-	TRBV6-2/TRBV6-3	-	CASSYSVHTEAFF	TGTGCCAGCAGTTACTCGGTGCACACTGAAGCTTTCTTT